The TCR beta chain described here comes from a study of blood T cell repertoires in COVID-19. Profiled with immunoSEQ multiplex PCR; TCRdb holds only in-frame clones, not every one. The sample includes about 140,000 clones, more than 65% seen only once; the top ten take 8%. Looked up from germline, CDR1 is MNHEY and CDR2 is SVGEGT. The CDR3 is 16 residues long. The V segment lost 5 bases and the J segment 3 bases; nucleotides outside the gene matches: 7. This clonotype originated in a human donor in a cohort sampled during active COVID-19. The V gene is TRBV6-2 or TRBV6-3, the J gene TRBJ1-1; 12 bases agree with TRBD1. The sequencing sample was made of peripheral blood. Here the CDR3 reads CASSLGQGALDTEAFF. Here the CDR3 DNA reads TGTGCCAGCAGTCTGGGACAGGGGGCTTTGGACACTGAAGCTTTCTTT.